This note documents a single T cell receptor (beta chain) sequence. Its matching antigen is unknown. Since a much larger clone is just one base distant, this may be a read error. Together with thyroid ultrasound, orbital computed tomography, serum thyroxine and TRAb, clinical symptoms were used for diagnoses. It was less than 13 ml of fresh peripheral blood that supplied the PBMCs. Amplification yielded TCR beta CDR3 regions, with RNA transcripts as the source. The study used the HTBI primer set for a first-round RT-PCR of the TCR CDR3. TCRdb redid the calling of the multiplex PCR reads with MiXCR, one entry per CDR3 protein. The sample lists some 530,000 distinct CDR3 sequences; approximately 23% were seen once. The data were taken from a study of T cells in Graves' hyperthyroidism and ophthalmopathy. As for the study in general: Sampling of peripheral blood happened at initial diagnosis, prior to any treatment.

The CDR3 extends over 14 amino acids. The V gene's germline CDR1 is MNHEY and CDR2 SVGEGT. Study-level findings and limits: Blood also carried most thyroid clonotypes expanded above 0.001.

This chain links TRBV6-2 or TRBV6-3 with TRBJ1-1; tentatively, D is TRBD1 (6 bases). The sample consisted of blood. The TCR was taken from an older woman with Graves' ophthalmopathy. The CDR3 loop is CASSYHQRGGVALF. The CDR3 DNA sequence: TGTGCCAGCAGTTACCACCAAAGGGGGGGGGTAGCTCTCTTT.